This T cell receptor beta chain was sequenced in a study of cytomegalovirus exposure and HLA in healthy donors. The PCR used 60 Vbeta and 13 Jbeta primers. The data were produced by immunoSEQ multiplex PCR, yet TCRdb's version contains in-frame clones alone and is incomplete. Its listing shows some 120,000 clones. This CDR3 spans 14 amino acids. J was trimmed by 5 bases and V by 1 base; bases with no gene match: 3. Germline V CDR1 and CDR2: SGHAT, FQNNGV. The rearrangement links TRBV11-2 to TRBJ2-5, with 8 bases lining up with TRBD1. Sequencing used PBMCs. The clonotype comes from a man in his late teens or twenties in good health and CMV-seronegative. This chain's CDR3 is CASSLGQGLETQYF. The DNA of the CDR3 is TGTGCCAGCAGCTTAGGACAGGGGTTGGAGACCCAGTACTTC.